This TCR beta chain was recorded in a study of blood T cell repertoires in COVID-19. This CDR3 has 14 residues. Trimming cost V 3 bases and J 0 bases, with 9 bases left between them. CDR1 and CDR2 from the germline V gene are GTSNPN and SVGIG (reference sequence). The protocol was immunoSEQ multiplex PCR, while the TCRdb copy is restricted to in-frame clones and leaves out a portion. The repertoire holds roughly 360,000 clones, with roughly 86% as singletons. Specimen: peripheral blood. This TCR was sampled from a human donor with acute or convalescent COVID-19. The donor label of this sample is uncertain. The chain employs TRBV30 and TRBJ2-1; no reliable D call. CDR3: CAWSPPGSYNEQFF. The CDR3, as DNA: TGTGCCTGGAGCCCCCCCGGCTCCTACAATGAGCAGTTCTTC.